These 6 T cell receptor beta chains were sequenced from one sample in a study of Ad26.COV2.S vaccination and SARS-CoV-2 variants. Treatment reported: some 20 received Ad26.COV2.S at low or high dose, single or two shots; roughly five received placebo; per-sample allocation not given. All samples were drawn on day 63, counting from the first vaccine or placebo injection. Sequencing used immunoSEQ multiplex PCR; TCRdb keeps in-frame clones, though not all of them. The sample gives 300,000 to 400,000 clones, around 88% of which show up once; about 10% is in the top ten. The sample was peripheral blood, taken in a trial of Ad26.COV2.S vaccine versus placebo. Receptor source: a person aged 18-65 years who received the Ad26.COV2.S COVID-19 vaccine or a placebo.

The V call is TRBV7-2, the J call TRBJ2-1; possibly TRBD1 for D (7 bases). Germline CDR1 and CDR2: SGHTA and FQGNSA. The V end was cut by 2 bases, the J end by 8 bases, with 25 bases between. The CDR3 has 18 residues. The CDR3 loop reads CASSLRNRGSAGRHEQFF. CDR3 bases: TGTGCCAGCAGCTTACGGAACAGGGGAAGCGCGGGAAGGCATGAGCAGTTCTTC.

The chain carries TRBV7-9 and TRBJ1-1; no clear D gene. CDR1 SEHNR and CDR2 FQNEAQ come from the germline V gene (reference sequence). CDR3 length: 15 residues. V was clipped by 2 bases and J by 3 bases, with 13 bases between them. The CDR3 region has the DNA TGTGCCAGCAGCTTAATAGTCCTCTCGGACACTGAAGCTTTCTTT. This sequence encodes CASSLIVLSDTEAFF. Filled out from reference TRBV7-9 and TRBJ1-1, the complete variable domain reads DTGVSQNPRHKITKRGQNVTFRCDPISEHNRLYWYRQTLGQGPEFLTYFQNEAQLEKSRLLSDRFSAERPKGSFSTLEIQRTEQGDSAMYLCASSLIVLSDTEAFFGQGTRLTVV.

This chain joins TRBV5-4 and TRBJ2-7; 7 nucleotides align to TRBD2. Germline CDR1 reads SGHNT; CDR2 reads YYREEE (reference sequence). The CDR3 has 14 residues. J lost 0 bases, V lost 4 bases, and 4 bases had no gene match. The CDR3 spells CASSSSGRSYEQYF. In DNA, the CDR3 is TGTGCCAGCAGCAGTAGCGGGCGCTCCTACGAGCAGTACTTC.

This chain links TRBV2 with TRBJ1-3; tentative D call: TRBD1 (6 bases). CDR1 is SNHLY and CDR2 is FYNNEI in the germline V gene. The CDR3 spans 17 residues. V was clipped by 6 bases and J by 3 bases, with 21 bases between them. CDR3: CASSAEQGLTLGNTIYF. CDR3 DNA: TGTGCCAGCAGCGCTGAACAGGGCCTTACCCTTGGAAACACCATATATTTT.

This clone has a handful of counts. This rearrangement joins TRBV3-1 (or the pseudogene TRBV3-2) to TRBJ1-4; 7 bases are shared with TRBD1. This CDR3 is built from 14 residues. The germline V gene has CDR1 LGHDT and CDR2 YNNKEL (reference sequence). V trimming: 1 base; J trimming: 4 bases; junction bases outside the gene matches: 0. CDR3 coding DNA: TGTGCCAGCAGCCAAGCAGGGGGTAATGAAAAACTGTTTTTT. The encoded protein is CASSQAGGNEKLFF.

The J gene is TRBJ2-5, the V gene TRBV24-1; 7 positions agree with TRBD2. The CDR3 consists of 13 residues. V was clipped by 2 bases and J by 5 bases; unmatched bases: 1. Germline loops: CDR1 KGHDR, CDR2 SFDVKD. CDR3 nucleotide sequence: TGTGCCACCAGTGATTGGCGGGAGGAGACCCAGTACTTC. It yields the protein CATSDWREETQYF.